Listed here are 8 T cell receptor beta chains from one sample, sequenced in a study of blood T cell repertoires in COVID-19. Sequencing used immunoSEQ multiplex PCR; TCRdb keeps in-frame clones, though not all of them. There are more than 95,000 clones in the sample; 70% to 80% occur only once, and 6.2% lies in the top ten. The sequenced sample was peripheral blood. The receptors originated from a man in his 70s with acute or convalescent COVID-19.

The V gene is TRBV18, the J gene TRBJ1-3; 7 nucleotides line up with TRBD1. This CDR3 is built from 16 residues. With V trimmed by 3 bases and J by 0 bases, 5 bases remained unmatched. CDR1 and CDR2 from the germline V gene are KGHSH and LQKENI. The CDR3 spells CASSPGQSFSGNTIYF. The CDR3 region has the DNA TGTGCCAGCTCACCGGGACAGAGCTTCTCTGGAAACACCATATATTTT. The variable domain in full, with the rest retrieved from reference TRBV18 and TRBJ1-3, is NAGVMQNPRHLVRRRGQEARLRCSPMKGHSHVYWYRQLPEEGLKFMVYLQKENIIDESGMPKERFSAEFPKEGPSILRIQQVVRGDSAAYFCASSPGQSFSGNTIYFGEGSWLTVV.

The V gene is TRBV6-5, the J gene TRBJ2-1; TRBD1 is a possible D gene (6 bases). V was cut by 5 bases and J by 7 bases, with 15 bases left in between. Germline CDR1 MNHEY, CDR2 SVGAGI. The CDR3 runs to 14 residues. The CDR3: CASSLDYRVNEQFF. CDR3 bases: TGTGCCAGCAGTCTTGATTACAGGGTTAATGAGCAGTTCTTC.

This rearrangement joins TRBV4-1 to TRBJ2-6; D might be TRBD2 (7 bases). Germline V CDR1 and CDR2: MGHRA, YSYEKL. The CDR3 is made up of 17 amino acids. The germline V and J ends were trimmed by 1 base and 4 bases, with 14 bases remaining between them. CDR3 sequence: CASSQGGGAPGANVLTF. The CDR3 DNA reads TGCGCCAGCAGCCAAGGCGGGGGCGCGCCCGGGGCCAACGTCCTGACTTTC.

V usage is TRBV27 and J usage is TRBJ2-3; possibly TRBD2 for D (6 bases). V lost 2 bases and J 3 bases, leaving 12 bases between the germline ends. Germline CDR1 reads MNHEY; CDR2 reads SMNVEV (reference sequence). This CDR3 spans 15 amino acids. This CDR3 reads CASSLHPRGTDTQYF. CDR3 DNA: TGTGCCAGCAGTTTACACCCACGGGGGACAGATACGCAGTATTTT.

The table lists this clone with a few counts. The chain recombines TRBV4-2 with TRBJ1-6, with D unclear. Germline CDR1 LGHNA, CDR2 YNFKEQ. The CDR3 spans 13 residues. V shed 0 bases and J shed 8 bases, with 5 bases lying between them. The CDR3: CASSQDFDSPLHF. The CDR3 nucleotides read TGTGCCAGCAGCCAAGATTTCGATTCACCCCTCCACTTT.

This rearrangement joins TRBV6-5 to TRBJ1-2, with a weak D call TRBD1 (5 bases). Germline values: CDR1 MNHEY, CDR2 SVGAGI. The CDR3 covers 14 residues. V was pared by 4 bases and J by 5 bases, with 14 bases between. The chain's CDR3 is CASSSGHRVYGYTF. For the CDR3, the DNA is TGTGCCAGCAGTTCCGGACACCGGGTATATGGCTACACCTTC.

In its sample, this clone ranks as medium-sized. The V and J genes are TRBV9 and TRBJ2-7, with 7 nucleotides matching TRBD1. V was clipped by 1 base and J by 4 bases; unmatched bases: 5. The CDR3 sequence is 14 residues long. The V gene's germline CDR1 is SGDLS and CDR2 YYNGEE. CDR3 in DNA: TGTGCCAGCAGCGTACAGGGGGTACCTTACGAGCAGTACTTC. The encoded protein is CASSVQGVPYEQYF.

V usage is TRBV25-1 and J usage is TRBJ1-4; D is perhaps TRBD1 (5 bases). The V gene lost 5 bases and the J gene lost 7 bases, with 14 bases spanning the gap. The CDR3 extends over 14 amino acids. Germline-derived CDR1 and CDR2 are MGHDK and SYGVNS. CDR3 loop: CASSLDATAEKLFF. The CDR3, as DNA: TGTGCCAGCAGTCTAGACGCGACAGCTGAAAAACTGTTTTTT.